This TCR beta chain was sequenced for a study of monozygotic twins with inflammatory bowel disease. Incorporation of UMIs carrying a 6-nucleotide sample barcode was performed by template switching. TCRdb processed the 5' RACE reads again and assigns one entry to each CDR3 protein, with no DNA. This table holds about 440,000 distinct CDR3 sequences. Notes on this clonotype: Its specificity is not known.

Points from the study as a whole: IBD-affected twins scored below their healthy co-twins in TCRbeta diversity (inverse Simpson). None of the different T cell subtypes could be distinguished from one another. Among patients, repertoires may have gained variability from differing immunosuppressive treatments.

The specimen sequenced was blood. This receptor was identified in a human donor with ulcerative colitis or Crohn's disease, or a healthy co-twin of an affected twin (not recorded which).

CDR3 sequence: CASSQDSAGWQPQHF. The chain recombines TRBV4-3 with TRBJ1-5. This CDR3 is 15 amino acids long. Germline V gene data show CDR1 as LGHNA and CDR2 as YSLEER.